This T cell receptor beta chain originates from a study of control samples from healthy donors and cancer patients. Libraries were prepared by immunoSEQ multiplex PCR; TCRdb keeps only in-frame clonotypes and omits some of them. The sample lists 40,000 to 55,000 clones; approximately 87% were seen once. V lost 2 bases and J lost 6; bases outside the gene matches: 10. The CDR3 has 16 amino acids. The germline CDR1 and CDR2 sequences are KGHSH and LQKENI. This clonotype originated in a woman in her fifties or sixties with lung cancer. The specimen sequenced was PBMCs. The chain recombines TRBV18 with TRBJ2-3; TRBD2 matches at 8 bases. The CDR3 DNA reads TGTGCCAGCTCACCAAACGGGAGGGGCGCAAGCGATACGCAGTATTTT. It yields the protein CASSPNGRGASDTQYF.